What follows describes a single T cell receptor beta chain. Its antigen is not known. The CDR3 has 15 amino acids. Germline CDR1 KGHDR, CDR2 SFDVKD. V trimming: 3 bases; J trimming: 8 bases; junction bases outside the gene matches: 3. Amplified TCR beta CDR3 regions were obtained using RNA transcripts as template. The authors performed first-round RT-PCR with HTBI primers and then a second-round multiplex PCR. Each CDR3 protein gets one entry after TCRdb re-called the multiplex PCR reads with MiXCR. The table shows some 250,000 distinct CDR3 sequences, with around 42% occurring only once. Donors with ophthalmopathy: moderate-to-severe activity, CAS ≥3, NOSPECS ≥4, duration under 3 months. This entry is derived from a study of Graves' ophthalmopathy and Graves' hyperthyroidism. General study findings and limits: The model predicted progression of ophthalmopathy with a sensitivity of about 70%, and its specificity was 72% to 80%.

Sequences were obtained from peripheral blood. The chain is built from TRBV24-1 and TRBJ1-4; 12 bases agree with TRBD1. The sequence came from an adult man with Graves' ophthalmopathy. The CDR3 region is CATSDPGQGAEKLFF. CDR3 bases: TGTGCCACCAGTGATCCGGGACAGGGGGCCGAAAAACTGTTTTTT.